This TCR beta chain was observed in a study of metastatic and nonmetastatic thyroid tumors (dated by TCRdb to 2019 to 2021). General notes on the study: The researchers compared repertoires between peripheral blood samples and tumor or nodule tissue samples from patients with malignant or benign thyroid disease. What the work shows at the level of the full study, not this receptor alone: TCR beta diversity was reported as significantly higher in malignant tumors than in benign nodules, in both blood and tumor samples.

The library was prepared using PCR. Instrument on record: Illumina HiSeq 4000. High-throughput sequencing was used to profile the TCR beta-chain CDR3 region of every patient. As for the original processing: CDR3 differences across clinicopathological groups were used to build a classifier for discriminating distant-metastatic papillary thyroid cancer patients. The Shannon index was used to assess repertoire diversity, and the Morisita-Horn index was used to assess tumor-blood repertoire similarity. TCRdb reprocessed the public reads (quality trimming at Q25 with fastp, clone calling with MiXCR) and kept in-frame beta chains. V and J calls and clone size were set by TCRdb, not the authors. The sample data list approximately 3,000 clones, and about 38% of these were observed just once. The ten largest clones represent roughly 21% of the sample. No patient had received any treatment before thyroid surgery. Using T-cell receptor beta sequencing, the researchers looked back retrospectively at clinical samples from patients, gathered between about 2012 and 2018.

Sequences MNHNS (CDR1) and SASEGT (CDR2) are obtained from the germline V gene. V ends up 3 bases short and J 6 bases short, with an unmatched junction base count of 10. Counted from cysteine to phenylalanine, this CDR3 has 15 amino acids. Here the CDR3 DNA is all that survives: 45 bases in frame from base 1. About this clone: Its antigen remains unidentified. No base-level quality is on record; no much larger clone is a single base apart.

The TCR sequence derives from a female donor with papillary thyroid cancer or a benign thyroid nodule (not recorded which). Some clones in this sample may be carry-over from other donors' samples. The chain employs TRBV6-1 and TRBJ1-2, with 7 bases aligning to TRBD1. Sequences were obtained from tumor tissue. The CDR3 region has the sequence CASSDSPRGRNGYTF. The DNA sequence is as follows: TGTGCCAGCAGTGATTCACCCAGGGGGAGGAATGGCTACACCTTC.